The entry below gives a single TCR beta chain sequence along with its context. Its antigen specificity is not known. No base quality information exists; no much larger clone differs at one position. The sample's time point label is to be understood as: cells obtained before transplantation from donor or recipient. CD3+CD4+ and CD3+CD8+ populations were FACS-sorted from unstimulated pre-transplant donor and recipient cells taken from spleen or lymph nodes. This specimen belongs to a study of graft-versus-host responses after intestinal transplantation (dated by TCRdb to the early 2020s). In terms of the full investigation: Multivisceral, liver-intestinal, or isolated intestinal transplants were received by the recipients. Anti-thymocyte globulin induction was given to all recipients, followed by maintenance tacrolimus and steroids for roughly 3 years. After intestinal transplantation, graft-versus-host and host-versus-graft alloreactive T cell clones in the graft, circulation and bone marrow were tracked using bulk TCR-beta CDR3 sequencing. Alloreactive clones were identified by sequencing pre-transplant mixed lymphocyte reaction products and comparing these products with unstimulated pre-transplant donor and recipient T cells. The cohort enrolled some 24 intestinal transplant recipients, one of whom was a retransplant, and 3 patients without pretransplant specimens were excluded. Donor T cell macrochimerism was defined as a peak of at least 4% donor T cells among recipient peripheral blood mononuclear cells. Rather than going through the commercial service, samples from a few later patients were sequenced in-house on an Illumina MiSeq and processed with MiXCR. Points the paper makes about the study in general: Patients with donor T cell macrochimerism had high GvH to HvG T cell clonal ratios in their allografts. GvH clones were found in recipient bone marrow, and some of the GvH clones appeared earlier in ileal mucosa or blood, which is consistent with an intestinal mucosal origin. The relatively low number and heterogeneity of intestinal transplant patients limited the conclusions. Early after transplant, peak levels of circulating GvH clones were found to be associated with declines in HvG clones.

The germline V gene supplies CDR1 SGHNT and CDR2 YENEEA. From the cysteine through the phenylalanine, the CDR3 covers 13 amino acids. Of all the DNA, just the CDR3 is kept, 39 bases in frame from base 1. Trimming removed 3 bases from V and 6 bases from J, leaving 12 bases between the germline ends. The library was obtained by the immunoSEQ multiplex PCR assay. For most patients, genomic DNA was isolated with the Qiagen DNeasy Blood and Tissue Kit and shipped frozen to Adaptive Biotechnologies for TCR sequencing. For most patients, genomic DNA was subjected to high-throughput TCR-beta CDR3 sequencing by Adaptive Biotechnologies. The authors processed their data as follows. Adaptive's ImmunoSEQ software was the source of the TCR sequencing data for 15 to 20 patients, while a few other patients were processed with MiXCR and VDJtools. CD4 versus CD8 sorting errors were corrected by removing sequences found in both subsets at a frequency ratio below 5:1. CDR3 nucleotide sequences shared between donor and recipient were removed because their origin could not be assigned. To count as alloreactive, a clone needed at least 2-fold expansion over unstimulated cells and a minimum CFSE-low frequency of 0.002% (template counts) or 0.001% (read counts). Clones detected in sequenced pre-transplant spleen, lymph node, or MLR CFSE-low populations of the donor or recipient were defined as mappable. Cumulative frequency of alloreactive clones was calculated as a percentage of all sequences weighted by copy number. The table was pulled from immuneACCESS by TCRdb, which kept in-frame rearrangements only. Such tables lose some clones; where checked, under half of the loss comes from unresolved V genes, and the rest has no known cause. V and J calls and clone size are those listed in that table; D and trimming were worked out from the DNA. The sample has approximately 99,000 clones on record, around 93% of them singletons. The ten largest make up about 0.072% of the sample.

The chain is made from TRBV11-3 and TRBJ2-7; D gene: possibly TRBD1, on 5 matching bases. Sequencing used unstimulated CD8+ T cells sorted from spleen or lymph node cells, obtained before transplant. This TCR was sampled from a human donor who was the organ donor for an intestinal transplant. CDR3 region: CASSLGRSGEQYF. The DNA sequence is given as TGTGCCAGCAGCTTGGGGCGTTCGGGCGAGCAGTACTTC. The variable domain in full, with residues beyond the CDR3 obtained from the reference TRBV11-3 and TRBJ2-7 genes, is EAGVVQSPRYKIIEKKQPVAFWCNPISGHNTLYWYLQNLGQGPELLIRYENEEAVDDSQLPKDRFSAERLKGVDSTLKIQPAELGDSAVYLCASSLGRSGEQYFGPGTRLTVT.